The T cell receptor beta chain described here comes from a study of response to subunit inactivated influenza vaccine. The germline V gene encodes CDR1 MNHEY and CDR2 SVGAGI. The CDR3 extends over 13 amino acids. In TCRdb, the RT-PCR reads were re-called with MiXCR into one record per CDR3 protein. The table has hundreds of thousands of distinct CDR3 sequences, approximately 15% seen once. As regards this clonotype: At one end, the junction sequence differs from germline, possibly due to a read error.

V gene TRBV6-5 combines with J gene TRBJ2-7, with D uncertain. The sample here was PBMCs from blood, taken roughly 2 weeks before vaccination. The clonotype was recovered from a man aged 50 or older who received an inactivated influenza vaccine. The CDR3 reads CASSYSFVGREDF. CDR3 DNA: TGTGCCAGCAGTTACTCGTTCGTAGGGCGAGAGGACTTC.